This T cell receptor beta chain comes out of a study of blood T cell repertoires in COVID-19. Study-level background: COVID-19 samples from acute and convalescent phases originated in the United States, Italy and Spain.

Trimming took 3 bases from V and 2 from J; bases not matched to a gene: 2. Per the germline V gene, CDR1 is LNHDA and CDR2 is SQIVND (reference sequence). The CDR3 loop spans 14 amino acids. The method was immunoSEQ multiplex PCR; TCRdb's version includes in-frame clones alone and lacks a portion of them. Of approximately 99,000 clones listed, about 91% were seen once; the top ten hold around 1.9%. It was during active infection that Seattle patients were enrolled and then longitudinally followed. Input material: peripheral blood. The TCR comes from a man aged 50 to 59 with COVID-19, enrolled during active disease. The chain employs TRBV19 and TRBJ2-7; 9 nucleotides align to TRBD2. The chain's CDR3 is CASSIGGGAYEQYF. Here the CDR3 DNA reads TGTGCCAGTAGTATTGGCGGGGGGGCCTACGAGCAGTACTTC.